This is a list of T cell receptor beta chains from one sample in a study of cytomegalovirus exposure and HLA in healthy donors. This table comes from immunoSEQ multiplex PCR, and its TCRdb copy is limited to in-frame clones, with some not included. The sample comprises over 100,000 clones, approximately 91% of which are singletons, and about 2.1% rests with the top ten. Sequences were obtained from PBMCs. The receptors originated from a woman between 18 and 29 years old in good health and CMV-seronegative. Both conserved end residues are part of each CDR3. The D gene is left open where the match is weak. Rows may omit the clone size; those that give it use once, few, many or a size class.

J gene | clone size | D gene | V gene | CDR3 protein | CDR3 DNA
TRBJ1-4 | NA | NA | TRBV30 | CAWSGGLRGLNEKLFF | TGTGCCTGGAGTGGCGGTCTGCGGGGGCTTAATGAAAAACTGTTTTTT
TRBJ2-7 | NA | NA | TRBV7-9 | CASSLGRAPLEQYF | TGTGCCAGCAGCTTAGGCAGGGCCCCCCTCGAGCAGTACTTC
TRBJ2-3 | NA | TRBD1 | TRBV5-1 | CASSSGTRDRVTDTQYF | TGCGCCAGCAGCTCGGGAACACGGGACAGGGTCACAGATACGCAGTATTTT
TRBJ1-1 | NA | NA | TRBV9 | CASSVTVNTEAFF | TGTGCCAGCAGCGTAACGGTGAACACTGAAGCTTTCTTT
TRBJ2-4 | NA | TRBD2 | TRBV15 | CATSRDRASGTTRGAKNIQYF | TGTGCCACCAGCAGAGATCGGGCTAGCGGGACCACCCGGGGGGCCAAAAACATTCAGTACTTC
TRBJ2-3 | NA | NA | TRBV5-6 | CASSLVAGADTQYF | TGTGCCAGCAGCTTGGTGGCAGGGGCAGATACGCAGTATTTT
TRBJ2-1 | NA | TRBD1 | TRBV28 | CASSLTGEVNEQFF | TGTGCCAGCAGTTTGACAGGGGAGGTCAATGAGCAGTTCTTC
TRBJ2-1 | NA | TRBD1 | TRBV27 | CASSLHRPAGQGKSSYNEQFF | TGTGCCAGCAGTTTACACAGACCAGCGGGACAGGGTAAATCCTCCTACAATGAGCAGTTCTTC
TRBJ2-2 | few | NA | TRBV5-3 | CARSSSIVIGELFF | TGTGCCAGAAGCTCTTCTATCGTAATCGGGGAGCTGTTTTTT
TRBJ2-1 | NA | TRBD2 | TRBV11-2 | CASSLLATSGRHEQFF | TGTGCCAGCAGCTTACTGGCGACTAGCGGGAGACATGAGCAGTTCTTC
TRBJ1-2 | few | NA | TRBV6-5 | CASSSGVGGYTF | TGTGCCAGCAGTTCGGGGGTAGGTGGCTACACCTTC
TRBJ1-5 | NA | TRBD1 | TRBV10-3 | CAISGGQVNQPQHF | TGTGCCATCAGCGGCGGACAGGTAAATCAGCCCCAGCATTTT
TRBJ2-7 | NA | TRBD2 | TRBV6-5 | CASRQTSGGFHEQYF | TGTGCCAGCAGACAAACTAGCGGAGGCTTCCACGAGCAGTACTTC